The rows below give T cell receptor beta chains drawn from one sample of a study of regulatory T cells in long-lasting Graves disease. In TCRdb, the multiplex PCR reads were re-called with MiXCR into one record per CDR3 protein. The sample lists around 400,000 distinct CDR3 sequences; less than 25% were seen once. This material consisted of peripheral blood mononuclear cells (PBMCs), taken when the disease was refractory, from a patient treated with antithyroid drugs. These receptors all come from a female donor with Graves disease. CDR3s include the opening cysteine and the closing phenylalanine or tryptophan. A D gene is named only where the DNA matches it firmly. Clone size is shown for a subset of rows, as once, few, many or a class of expanded clone.

abundance | j_gene | d_gene | v_gene | CDR3nt | CDR3aa
NA | TRBJ2-3 | NA | TRBV5-5 | TGTGCCAGCAGCCCCGACGGGGCTACAGATACGCAGTATTTT | CASSPDGATDTQYF
few | TRBJ1-2 | TRBD1 | TRBV2 | TGTGCCAGCAGCCGGGACAGTCCGTCCGGTGGCTACACCTTC | CASSRDSPSGGYTF
NA | TRBJ2-5 | NA | TRBV19 | TGTGCCAGTAGTATAGACTGGGGCCGGGAGACCCAGTACTTC | CASSIDWGRETQYF
NA | TRBJ2-7 | NA | TRBV6-5 | TGTGCCAGCAGTTACGGCAGGCCCAGCTCCTACGAGCAGTACTTC | CASSYGRPSSYEQYF
NA | TRBJ2-3 | NA | TRBV20-1 | TGCAGTGCTAGAGCCTCAGGCGCTAGCACAGATACGCAGTATTTT | CSARASGASTDTQYF
NA | TRBJ1-5 | NA | TRBV27 | TGTGCCAGCAAATCATTGGGGAGGTTAGGGAATCAGCCCCAGCATTTT | CASKSLGRLGNQPQHF
many | TRBJ2-4 | TRBD2 | TRBV11-2 | TGTGCCAGCAGCCCTTTGCGGGAGGTTAGGAACATTCAGTACTTC | CASSPLREVRNIQYF
many | TRBJ2-5 | NA | TRBV2 | TGTGCCAGCAACTCGAAACGACCTAAGGGGCGCCGAGAGACCCAGTACTTC | CASNSKRPKGRRETQYF
NA | TRBJ1-4 | NA | TRBV3-1 | TGTGCCAGCAGCTACCGCGGCGCCGGTCGGGAAAAACTGTTTTTT | CASSYRGAGREKLFF
NA | TRBJ2-5 | TRBD2 | TRBV5-4 | TGTGCCAGCAGCCTTGGACTAGCGGGATTCGGGGAGACCCAGTACTTC | CASSLGLAGFGETQYF
NA | TRBJ2-1 | TRBD2 | TRBV5-1 | TGCGCCAGCAGCCAAGATCTAGCGGGAGGGGTATATGAGCAGTTCTTC | CASSQDLAGGVYEQFF
many | TRBJ1-2 | NA | TRBV20-1 | TGCAGTGCTAACCTACAGGAAATATATGGCTACACCTTC | CSANLQEIYGYTF
NA | TRBJ2-3 | NA | TRBV12-3/TRBV12-4 | TGTGCCAGCAGTGAAGCGTCTTTAGCGACCACAGATACGCAGTATTTT | CASSEASLATTDTQYF
many | TRBJ1-2 | NA | TRBV28 | TGTGCCAGCAGTAAAACCTTGACAAAGACTAACTATGGCTACACCTTC | CASSKTLTKTNYGYTF
few | TRBJ2-7 | TRBD2 | TRBV20-1 | TGCAGTGCTAGAGATTTAAGGGCGGGAGAGCTTGGCTACGAGCAGTACTTC | CSARDLRAGELGYEQYF
NA | TRBJ2-5 | NA | TRBV6-5 | TGTGCCAGCAGTTACTCTACGGGACCGAAGTCGGGGACCCAGTACTTC | CASSYSTGPKSGTQYF
few | TRBJ1-4 | NA | TRBV19 | TGTGCCAGTAGTATAGCGACTAATGAAAAACTGTTTTTT | CASSIATNEKLFF
many | TRBJ2-7 | NA | TRBV7-2 | TGTGCCAGCAGCTTATTCCGGGATAGCGAGCAGTACTTC | CASSLFRDSEQYF
NA | TRBJ2-7 | TRBD2 | TRBV7-3 | TGTGCCAGCAGCCCACAAGGGGGTAGCGGGATCTACGAGCAGTACTTC | CASSPQGGSGIYEQYF
many | TRBJ1-1 | NA | TRBV7-2 | TGTGCCAGCAACAGAGGGGGGGCGATCACTGAAGCTTTCTTT | CASNRGGAITEAFF
NA | TRBJ1-1 | TRBD1 | TRBV19 | TGTGCCAGTGGCGACAGGGGAATCCTCATGAACACTGAAGCTTTCTTT | CASGDRGILMNTEAFF
many | TRBJ2-5 | TRBD1 | TRBV24-1 | TGTGCCACCAGTGATCCCACAAGGACAGGGATCCAGTACTTC | CATSDPTRTGIQYF
few | TRBJ1-3 | NA | TRBV27 | TGTGCCAGCAGTTCGGAGATGGCAACGGGAAACACCATATATTTT | CASSSEMATGNTIYF
few | TRBJ2-5 | NA | TRBV15 | TGTGCCACCAGCAGAGACCCGGTGGGGGCAGGGGAGACCCAGTACTTC | CATSRDPVGAGETQYF
NA | TRBJ2-5 | NA | TRBV30 | TGTGCCTGGAGCGGACTGTTACAAGAGACCCAGTACTTC | CAWSGLLQETQYF
NA | TRBJ1-1 | TRBD1 | TRBV7-9 | TGTGCCACTAAAGGGGGCCTCACTGAAGCTTTCTTT | CATKGGLTEAFF
few | TRBJ2-2 | TRBD2 | TRBV29-1 | TGCAGCGTTGCATGGCTAGCGGTTAACACCGGGGAGCTGTTTTTT | CSVAWLAVNTGELFF
NA | TRBJ2-1 | TRBD1 | TRBV27 | TGTGCCAGCAGTTTATGGGCAGGGGGCAATAATGAGCAGTTCTTC | CASSLWAGGNNEQFF
few | TRBJ1-2 | TRBD1 | TRBV24-1 | TGTGCCACCAGTGATACAGGGGGCCCGATCTATGGCTACACCTTC | CATSDTGGPIYGYTF
many | TRBJ1-6 | NA | TRBV11-2 | TGTGCCAGCAGCTTAAGGACTTCTGTTTTATCACCCCTCCACTTT | CASSLRTSVLSPLHF
NA | TRBJ2-7 | TRBD1 | TRBV5-1 | TGCGCCAGCAGCTTGGAGGGGACAGAACTCTACGAGCAGTACTTC | CASSLEGTELYEQYF
NA | TRBJ1-1 | NA | TRBV12-3/TRBV12-4 | TGTGCCAGCATAACGGGGGGGAGCACTGAAGCTTCCTTT | CASITGGSTEASF
few | TRBJ2-5 | NA | TRBV12-5 | TGTGCTAGTGCCGGGCGAGCGGGAGAGACCCAGTACTTC | CASAGRAGETQYF
many | TRBJ2-5 | TRBD1 | TRBV7-9 | TGTGCCAGCAGCGTGACAGGGATTCCACAAGAGACCCAGTACTTC | CASSVTGIPQETQYF
few | TRBJ1-2 | TRBD1 | TRBV19 | TGTGCCAGTAGTATCCCGGGGACAGGGTACTATGGCTACACCTTC | CASSIPGTGYYGYTF
NA | TRBJ2-1 | NA | TRBV5-1 | TGCGCCAGCAGCTTAGGGCGGCGGGGAAATGAGCAGTTCTTC | CASSLGRRGNEQFF
few | TRBJ2-2 | TRBD2 | TRBV20-1 | TGCAGTGCTAGAGAGGCTAGCGGGGTTAACACCGGGGAGCTGTTTTTT | CSAREASGVNTGELFF
NA | TRBJ2-1 | NA | TRBV11-2 | TGTGCCAGCAGCTTAACTTCCAAGAGTGAGCAGTTCTTC | CASSLTSKSEQFF
NA | TRBJ1-1 | TRBD1 | TRBV5-1 | TGCGCCAGCAGCCCATCAGACAGGGGGCGCGAAGCTTTCTTT | CASSPSDRGREAFF
NA | TRBJ2-7 | NA | TRBV20-1 | TGCAGTGCGGGGGGAGCGGGCGCCCTAGGGTCAACCTACGAGCAGTACTTC | CSAGGAGALGSTYEQYF
NA | TRBJ2-2 | NA | TRBV24-1 | TGTGCCACCAGTGATCCTTTTGGGGAGGCTCCCACCGGGGAGCTGTTTTTT | CATSDPFGEAPTGELFF
many | TRBJ2-2 | TRBD2 | TRBV27 | TGTGCCAGCAGTCTCCTAGCGGGATACGGCACCGGGGAGCTGTTTTTT | CASSLLAGYGTGELFF
NA | TRBJ2-7 | NA | TRBV4-3 | TGCGCCAGCAGCCAAGATCTAAGCGATAGCTCCTACGAGCAGTACTTC | CASSQDLSDSSYEQYF
NA | TRBJ1-1 | NA | TRBV18 | TGTGCCAGCTCACCGACGACAGGCTTCATGAACACTGAAGCTTTCTTT | CASSPTTGFMNTEAFF
many | TRBJ2-5 | NA | TRBV28 | TGTGCCAGCATTCCGCTAGTAGAGACCCAGTACTTC | CASIPLVETQYF
few | TRBJ1-1 | NA | TRBV18 | TGTGCCAGCTCACCACCTTTTCGGGGCTTGAACACTGAAGCTTTCTTT | CASSPPFRGLNTEAFF
few | TRBJ1-5 | NA | TRBV12-3/TRBV12-4 | TGTGCCAGCAAGTGGACTTCGGGGCCCCAGCATTTT | CASKWTSGPQHF
many | TRBJ2-2 | NA | TRBV2 | TGTGCCAGCAATCCGGCGTCCGGCACCGGGGAGCTGTTTTTT | CASNPASGTGELFF
few | TRBJ2-2 | NA | TRBV5-1 | TGCGCCAGCAGCCGAAATAGGAGGGGGAACACCGGGGAGCTGTTTTTT | CASSRNRRGNTGELFF
few | TRBJ1-3 | NA | TRBV6-1 | TGTGCCAGCAGCTGGGGTGGTCGGGAGTCTGGAAACACCATATATTTT | CASSWGGRESGNTIYF
many | TRBJ2-7 | NA | TRBV2 | TGTGCCAGCAGTTTGGGGGCCTACGAGCAGTACTTC | CASSLGAYEQYF
many | TRBJ1-1 | NA | TRBV3-1 | TGTGCCAGCAGTCAGGGACAACTGAACACTGAAGCTTTCTTT | CASSQGQLNTEAFF
many | TRBJ1-1 | TRBD1 | TRBV2 | TGTGCCAGCAACCCGGACAGGCCGAACACTGAAGCTTTCTTT | CASNPDRPNTEAFF
NA | TRBJ2-1 | NA | TRBV2 | TGTGCCAGCAGTGATAGGGAGCAGTTCTTC | CASSDREQFF
NA | TRBJ2-5 | NA | TRBV20-1 | TGCAGTGCTAGCACTGGACCATCAAGGGAGACCCAGTACTTC | CSASTGPSRETQYF
many | TRBJ2-5 | NA | TRBV7-8 | TGTGCCAGCAGCTTAGGTGGAGGGGGCGCAGGAGAGACCCAGTACTTC | CASSLGGGGAGETQYF
NA | TRBJ1-2 | NA | TRBV19 | TGTGCCACAGACGGTGGAGGGAAAGGTGGCTACACCTTC | CATDGGGKGGYTF
many | TRBJ2-7 | TRBD2 | TRBV20-1 | TGCAGTGCCCAGCCGAGACTAGCGGGTCCGTTTTCCTACGAGCAGTACTTC | CSAQPRLAGPFSYEQYF
few | TRBJ2-1 | TRBD1 | TRBV28 | TGTGCCAGCAGTTATTTGGGTAGGACAGGGGGCGTCGGGGGTGAGCAGTTCTTC | CASSYLGRTGGVGGEQFF
many | TRBJ2-7 | TRBD2 | TRBV12-3/TRBV12-4 | TGTGCCAGCAGGCCCAGCGGGAGGTCCTACGAGCAGTACTTC | CASRPSGRSYEQYF